This TCR beta chain is drawn from a study of T-cell memory formation after mild COVID-19. Trimming at V came to 3 bases and at J to 2 bases, leaving 8 bases not matched to a gene. Germline V gene data show CDR1 as ENHRY and CDR2 as SYGVKD. This CDR3 region has 18 residues. TCRdb re-called the 5' RACE reads with MiXCR, one entry per CDR3 protein. This sample has 190,000 or so distinct CDR3 sequences, with 20% to 25% found just once. This clonotype was picked up a small number of times. What was sequenced was PBMCs or a T cell subset sorted from them (not recorded which). V usage is TRBV10-3 and J usage is TRBJ2-1; 12 bases map to TRBD2. The TCR was taken from an adult woman who had mild COVID-19 (a few samples of this study predate the infection). Cell type and time point are not known. The CDR3 is CAISDPRTSGVPYNEQFF. DNA for the CDR3: TGTGCCATCAGTGACCCGCGGACTAGCGGGGTCCCCTACAATGAGCAGTTCTTC.